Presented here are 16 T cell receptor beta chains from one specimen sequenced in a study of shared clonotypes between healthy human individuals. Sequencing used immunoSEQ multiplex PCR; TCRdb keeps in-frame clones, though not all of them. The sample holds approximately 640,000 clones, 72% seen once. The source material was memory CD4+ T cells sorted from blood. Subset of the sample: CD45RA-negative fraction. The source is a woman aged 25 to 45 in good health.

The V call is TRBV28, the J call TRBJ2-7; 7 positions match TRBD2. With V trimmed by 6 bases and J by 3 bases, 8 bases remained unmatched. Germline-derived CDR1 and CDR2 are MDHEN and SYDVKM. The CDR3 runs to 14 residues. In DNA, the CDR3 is TGTGCCAGCAGAAGCGGGGACGCCCGCTACGAGCAGTACTTC. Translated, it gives CASRSGDARYEQYF.

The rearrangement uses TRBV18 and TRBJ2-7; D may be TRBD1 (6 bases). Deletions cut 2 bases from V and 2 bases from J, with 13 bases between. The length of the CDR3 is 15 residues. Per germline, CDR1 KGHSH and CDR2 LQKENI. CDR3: CASSPAPQGPYEQYF. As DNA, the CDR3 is TGTGCCAGCTCACCAGCCCCCCAGGGGCCCTACGAGCAGTACTTC.

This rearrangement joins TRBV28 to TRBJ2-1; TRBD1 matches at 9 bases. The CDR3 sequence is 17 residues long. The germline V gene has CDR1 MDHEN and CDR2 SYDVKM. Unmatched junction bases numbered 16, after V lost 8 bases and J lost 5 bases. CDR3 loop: CASSDRGTSNSNNEQFF. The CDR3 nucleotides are TGTGCCAGCTCGGACAGGGGAACGTCAAATTCAAACAATGAGCAGTTCTTC.

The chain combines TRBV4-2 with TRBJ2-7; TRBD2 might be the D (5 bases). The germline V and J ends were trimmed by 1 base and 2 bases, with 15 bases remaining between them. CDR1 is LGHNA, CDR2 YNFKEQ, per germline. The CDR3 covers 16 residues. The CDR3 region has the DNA TGTGCCAGCAGCCAAGCCCAAGGCTCCGGGACCTACGAGCAGTACTTC. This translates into CASSQAQGSGTYEQYF.

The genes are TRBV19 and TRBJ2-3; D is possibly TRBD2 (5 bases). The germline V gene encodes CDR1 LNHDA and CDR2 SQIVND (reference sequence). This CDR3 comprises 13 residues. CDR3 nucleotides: TGTGCAGTGGCGGCGGGTTGGGGAGATACGCAGTATTTT. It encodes CAVAAGWGDTQYF. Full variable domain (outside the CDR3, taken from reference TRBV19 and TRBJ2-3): DGGITQSPKYLFRKEGQNVTLSCEQNLNHDAMYWYRQDPGQGLRLIYYSQIVNDFQKGDIAEGYSVSREKKESFPLTVTSAQKNPTAFYLCAVAAGWGDTQYFGPGTRLTVL.

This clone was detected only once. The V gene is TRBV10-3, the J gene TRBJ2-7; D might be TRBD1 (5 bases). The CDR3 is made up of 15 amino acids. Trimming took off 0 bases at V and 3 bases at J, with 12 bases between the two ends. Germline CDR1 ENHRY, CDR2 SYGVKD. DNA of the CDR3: TGTGCCATCAGTGAGTCCCTCCAGGACATCTACGAGCAGTACTTC. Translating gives CAISESLQDIYEQYF.

The CDR3 is CASSVDRGTQYF. CDR3 nucleotide sequence: TGTGCCAGCAGCGTAGACCGGGGGACCCAGTACTTC. The chain uses TRBV9 and TRBJ2-5; the D gene is possibly TRBD2 (5 bases). The V end was cut by 0 bases, the J end by 7 bases, with 7 bases between. This CDR3 has 12 residues. Germline-derived CDR1 and CDR2 are SGDLS and YYNGEE. The variable domain in full, with the rest retrieved from reference TRBV9 and TRBJ2-5, is DSGVTQTPKHLITATGQRVTLRCSPRSGDLSVYWYQQSLDQGLQFLIQYYNGEERAKGNILERFSAQQFPDLHSELNLSSLELGDSALYFCASSVDRGTQYFGPGTRLLVL.

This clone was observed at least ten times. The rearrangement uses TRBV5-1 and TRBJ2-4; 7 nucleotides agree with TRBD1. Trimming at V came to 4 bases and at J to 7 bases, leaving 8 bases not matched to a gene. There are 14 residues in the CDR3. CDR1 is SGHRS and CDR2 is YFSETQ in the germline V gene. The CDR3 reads CASSPGTEFNIQYF. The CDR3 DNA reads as TGCGCCAGCAGCCCCGGGACAGAGTTTAACATTCAGTACTTC.

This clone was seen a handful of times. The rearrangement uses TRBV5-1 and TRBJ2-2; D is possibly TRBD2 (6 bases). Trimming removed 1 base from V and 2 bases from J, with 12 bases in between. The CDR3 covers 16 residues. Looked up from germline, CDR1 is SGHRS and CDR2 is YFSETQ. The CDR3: CASSLRGAGNTGELFF. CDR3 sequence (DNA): TGCGCCAGCAGCTTGCGCGGGGCCGGAAACACCGGGGAGCTGTTTTTT.

CDR3 in amino acids: CASSEYKSQETQYF. The CDR3 coding sequence is TGTGCCAGCAGTGAATACAAGAGCCAAGAGACCCAGTACTTC. The V call is TRBV25-1, the J call TRBJ2-5; D is undetermined. The CDR3 runs 14 residues. CDR1 MGHDK and CDR2 SYGVNS come from the germline V gene. V dropped 0 bases and J dropped 1 base, with 6 bases sitting between them.

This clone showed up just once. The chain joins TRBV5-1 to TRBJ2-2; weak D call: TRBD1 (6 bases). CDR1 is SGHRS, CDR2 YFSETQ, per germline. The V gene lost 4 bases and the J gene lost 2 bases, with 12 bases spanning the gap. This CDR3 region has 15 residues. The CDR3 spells CASSRRTANTGELFF. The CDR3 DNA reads TGCGCCAGCAGCCGAAGGACAGCAAACACCGGGGAGCTGTTTTTT.

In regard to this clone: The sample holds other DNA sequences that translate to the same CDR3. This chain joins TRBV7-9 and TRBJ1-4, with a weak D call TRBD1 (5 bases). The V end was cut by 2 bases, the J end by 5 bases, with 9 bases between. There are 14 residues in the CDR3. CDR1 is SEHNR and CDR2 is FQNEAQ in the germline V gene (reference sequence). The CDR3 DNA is TGTGCCAGCAGCTTATTGGCAGGGAATGAAAAACTGTTTTTT. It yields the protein CASSLLAGNEKLFF.

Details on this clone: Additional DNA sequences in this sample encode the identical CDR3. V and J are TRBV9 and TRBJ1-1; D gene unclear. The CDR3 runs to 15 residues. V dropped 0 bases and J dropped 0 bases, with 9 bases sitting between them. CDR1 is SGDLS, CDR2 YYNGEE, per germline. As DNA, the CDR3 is TGTGCCAGCAGCGTAGGGGGTCGGATGAACACTGAAGCTTTCTTT. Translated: CASSVGGRMNTEAFF.

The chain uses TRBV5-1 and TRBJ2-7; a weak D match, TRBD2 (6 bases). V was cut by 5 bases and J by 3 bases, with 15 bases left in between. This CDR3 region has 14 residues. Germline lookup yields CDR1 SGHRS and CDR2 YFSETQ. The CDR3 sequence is CASSPGTLLYEQYF. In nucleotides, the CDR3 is TGCGCCAGCAGTCCCGGGACTCTACTCTACGAGCAGTACTTC. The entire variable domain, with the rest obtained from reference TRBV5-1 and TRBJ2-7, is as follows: KAGVTQTPRYLIKTRGQQVTLSCSPISGHRSVSWYQQTPGQGLQFLFEYFSETQRNKGNFPGRFSGRQFSNSRSEMNVSTLELGDSALYLCASSPGTLLYEQYFGPGTRLTVT.

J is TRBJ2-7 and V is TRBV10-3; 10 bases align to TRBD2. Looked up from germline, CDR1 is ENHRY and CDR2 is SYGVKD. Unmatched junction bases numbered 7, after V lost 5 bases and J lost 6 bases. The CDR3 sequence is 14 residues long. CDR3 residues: CAISPGTSATEQYF. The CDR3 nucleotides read TGTGCCATCAGTCCCGGGACTAGCGCCACCGAGCAGTACTTC.

The CDR3 region has the DNA TGTGCCAGCAGTATGGTTGCCGGGGAGCTGTTTTTT. It yields the protein CASSMVAGELFF. J is TRBJ2-2 and V is TRBV2; D ambiguous. The V end lost 5 bases, the J end lost 6 bases, and 7 bases lay between the germline ends. Germline CDR1 is SNHLY and CDR2 is FYNNEI. The CDR3 is 12 residues long.